The 30 T cell receptor beta chains in this list originate from one sample, sequenced in a study of regulatory T cells in long-lasting Graves disease. Time point specified: newly diagnosed GD, antithyroid drugs for less than 3 months. Scientists built the TCR library using RNA that was extracted from PBMCs. TCR beta libraries were built with iRepertoire HTBI primers and Arm-PCR of CDR3 regions. TCRdb reanalysed the multiplex PCR reads using MiXCR and keeps one entry per CDR3 protein. Of fewer than 450,000 distinct CDR3 sequences listed, 15% are singletons. The same data also contributed to another study, on T cells in Graves' hyperthyroidism and ophthalmopathy.

The input for sequencing was peripheral blood mononuclear cells (PBMCs), taken at new diagnosis, from a patient treated with antithyroid drugs. The source of these receptors is a woman aged 40 to 50 with Graves disease.

In its sample, this clonotype was seen many times. The J gene is TRBJ2-2, the V gene TRBV3-1; D call uncertain. Germline CDR1 is LGHDT and CDR2 is YNNKEL (reference sequence). V dropped 6 bases and J dropped 8 bases, with 4 bases sitting between them. The CDR3 is made up of 10 amino acids. The CDR3 loop reads CASRGGELFF. CDR3 DNA: TGTGCCAGCAGGGGAGGGGAGCTGTTTTTT.

This sequence joins TRBV20-1 and TRBJ2-3, with D perhaps matching TRBD1 or TRBD2 (6 bases each). The CDR3 totals 14 residues. Trimming pared 1 base from V and 6 bases from J, leaving 14 bases between. The germline CDR1 and CDR2 sequences are DFQATT and SNEGSKA (reference sequence). This CDR3 is CSARGALGGDTQYF. The CDR3 DNA reads as TGCAGTGCTAGAGGGGCCCTAGGGGGGGATACGCAGTATTTT.

Many counts were recorded for this clonotype. V and J are TRBV28 and TRBJ2-1; D not resolved. CDR3 size: 15 residues. Trimming took off 2 bases at V and 0 bases at J, with 8 bases between the two ends. Germline loops: CDR1 MDHEN, CDR2 SYDVKM. DNA of the CDR3: TGTGCCAGCAGTTTAAGGCCTACCTCCTACAATGAGCAGTTCTTC. This encodes CASSLRPTSYNEQFF.

Only a few counts were recorded for this clonotype. This chain joins TRBV29-1 and TRBJ2-1, with 9 nucleotides matching TRBD2. V shed 4 bases, J shed 4 bases, and the junction held 2 bases outside the gene matches. This CDR3 has 13 residues. Germline loops: CDR1 SQVTM, CDR2 ANQGSEA. CDR3: CSVVAGVYNEQFF. The CDR3 region has the DNA TGCAGCGTTGTAGCGGGGGTGTACAATGAGCAGTTCTTC.

This clonotype was seen many times. The rearrangement links TRBV27 to TRBJ2-1; 10 bases align to TRBD2. Germline trimming cut 7 bases from V and 9 bases from J; bases unmatched to any gene: 21. This CDR3 contains 18 residues. Looked up from germline, CDR1 is MNHEY and CDR2 is SMNVEV (reference sequence). The CDR3 region has the DNA TGTGCCAGCAACCTGGGAGCGGGGGGGACAAGGGATTTAGGTGAGCAGTTCTTC. Encoded protein: CASNLGAGGTRDLGEQFF.

About this clonotype: This may come from a read error, since a much larger clone is one base off. This chain's CDR3 is CASSPREGAFGYGHTF. The CDR3 DNA sequence: TGTGCCAGCTCACCCCGGGAGGGGGCCTTCGGGTATGGCCACACCTTC. The chain joins TRBV18 to TRBJ1-2, with 7 positions matching TRBD1. Germline V CDR1 and CDR2: KGHSH, LQKENI. CDR3 size: 16 residues.

In this sample, this clonotype turned up many times. The rearrangement joins TRBV7-2 to TRBJ1-1; perhaps TRBD1 as D (5 bases). This CDR3 contains 12 residues. Trimming cost V 5 bases and J 4 bases, with 8 bases left between them. The germline V gene encodes CDR1 SGHTA and CDR2 FQGNSA. The CDR3 DNA follows: TGTGCCAGCAGCCCCGACAGCACTGAAGCTTTCTTT. Its translation: CASSPDSTEAFF.

This clonotype was detected a few times. This sequence joins TRBV28 and TRBJ2-2; tentative D call: TRBD2 (6 bases). The V end lost 10 bases, the J end lost 4 bases, and 10 bases lay between the germline ends. Germline V gene data show CDR1 as MDHEN and CDR2 as SYDVKM. The CDR3 contains 12 residues. The DNA for the CDR3 is TGTGCCACCGGGGGAGCCACCGGGGAGCTGTTTTTT. Translated: CATGGATGELFF.

This clonotype was recorded a few times. V usage is TRBV5-1 and J usage is TRBJ2-5, with D possibly being TRBD1 (6 bases). The germline gives CDR1 SGHRS, CDR2 YFSETQ. The germline V and J ends were trimmed by 5 bases and 0 bases, with 17 bases remaining between them. The CDR3 extends over 16 amino acids. The CDR3 nucleotides are TGCGCCAGCAGTTCTTTTCGACAGGCGAACCAAGAGACCCAGTACTTC. Translation: CASSSFRQANQETQYF.

This clonotype was found many times. This sequence joins TRBV28 and TRBJ1-2, with D possibly matching TRBD1 (6 bases). The CDR3 contains 15 residues. Germline V gene data show CDR1 as MDHEN and CDR2 as SYDVKM. V lost 7 bases, J lost 4 bases, and 19 bases lay in between. The CDR3 region has the DNA TGTGCCAGCACCGGGCTGCAGGGGATTCGCTATGGCTACACCTTC. Amino acid sequence: CASTGLQGIRYGYTF.

This clonotype was observed at least ten times. DNA for the CDR3: TGCGCCAGCAGCTTGATTCCGGACAGGGGGCGCGCCGGTAATCAGCCCCAGCATTTT. Amino acids: CASSLIPDRGRAGNQPQHF. The J gene is TRBJ1-5, the V gene TRBV5-1; TRBD1 agrees at 11 bases. The J segment lost 4 bases and the V segment lost 1 base, leaving 13 bases of the junction unmatched. Per the germline V gene, CDR1 is SGHRS and CDR2 is YFSETQ. CDR3 length equals 19 residues.

This clonotype has just a few counts. The rearrangement joins TRBV6-2 or TRBV6-3 to TRBJ2-2; D possibly corresponds to TRBD2 (6 bases). CDR3 length: 17 amino acids. V shed 5 bases and J shed 3 bases, with 19 bases lying between them. CDR1 and CDR2 (germline): MNHEY, SVGEGT. CDR3 DNA sequence: TGTGCCAGCAGTGAAAGGAAGGGCAGGGAGGACACCGGGGAGCTGTTTTTT. Protein product: CASSERKGREDTGELFF.

The chain has TRBV5-6 and TRBJ2-5, with 7 bases lining up with TRBD2. Looked up from germline, CDR1 is SGHDT and CDR2 is YYEEEE. This CDR3 comprises 15 residues. J lost 5 bases, V lost 0 bases, and 7 bases had no gene match. CDR3 sequence: CASSLVGGREETQYF. In DNA, the CDR3 is TGTGCCAGCAGCTTGGTGGGTGGGAGGGAGGAGACCCAGTACTTC. Full variable domain (rest looked up from reference TRBV5-6 and TRBJ2-5): DAGVTQSPTHLIKTRGQQVTLRCSPKSGHDTVSWYQQALGQGPQFIFQYYEEEERQRGNFPDRFSGHQFPNYSSELNVNALLLGDSALYLCASSLVGGREETQYFGPGTRLLVL.

In its sample, this clonotype was seen many times. V gene TRBV11-3 combines with J gene TRBJ2-5; 12 bases are a match to TRBD2. The J call may be incorrect, as the DNA end agrees better with TRBJ2-1. This CDR3 contains 16 residues. Germline values: CDR1 SGHNT, CDR2 YENEEA. The CDR3 reads CASSPIGLAGYNEQFF. The CDR3 region has the DNA TGTGCCAGCAGCCCAATCGGACTAGCGGGATACAATGAGCAGTTCTTC.

J is TRBJ2-7 and V is TRBV7-9, with D unresolved. The germline CDR1 and CDR2 sequences are SEHNR and FQNEAQ (reference sequence). The CDR3 length is 14 residues. Deletions cut 5 bases from V and 1 base from J, with 12 bases between. CDR3 in amino acids: CASSPRIRSYEQYF. CDR3 nucleotides: TGTGCCAGCAGCCCTCGGATACGTTCCTACGAGCAGTACTTC.

This clonotype showed up many times. This chain links TRBV7-9 with TRBJ2-3; D is uncertain. Trimming took 1 base from V and 4 from J, leaving 3 bases between them. The CDR3 length is 12 residues. Per the germline V gene, CDR1 is SEHNR and CDR2 is FQNEAQ (reference sequence). The CDR3 nucleotides are TGTGCCAGCAGCTTAGACGCAGATACGCAGTATTTT. Protein sequence: CASSLDADTQYF.

This clonotype was counted only a few times. J is TRBJ2-1 and V is TRBV5-1, with TRBD2 matching 7 bases. After removal of 0 bases from V and 7 bases from J, the junction contained 16 bases not matched to a gene. Germline V CDR1 and CDR2: SGHRS, YFSETQ. The CDR3 loop spans 18 amino acids. CDR3 loop: CASSLGGTSARGLNEQFF. The CDR3 coding sequence is TGCGCCAGCAGCTTGGGGGGAACTAGCGCCCGGGGCCTTAATGAGCAGTTCTTC. Supplemented by reference TRBV5-1 and TRBJ2-1, the full variable domain reads KAGVTQTPRYLIKTRGQQVTLSCSPISGHRSVSWYQQTPGQGLQFLFEYFSETQRNKGNFPGRFSGRQFSNSRSEMNVSTLELGDSALYLCASSLGGTSARGLNEQFFGPGTRLTVL.

Worth noting for this clonotype: A much larger clone lies a single base off, so this may be a read error. This chain connects TRBV19 to TRBJ2-1; D perhaps matches TRBD1 (5 bases). The CDR3 contains 15 residues. V shed 7 bases and J shed 3 bases, with 16 bases lying between them. Germline assignment: CDR1 LNHDA and CDR2 SQIVND (reference sequence). The CDR3 sequence: CASTPDKEYYNEQFF. The CDR3, as DNA: TGTGCCAGTACCCCGGACAAGGAATACTACAATGAGCAGTTCTTC.

There are many counts of this clonotype. The CDR3 DNA is TGTGCCAGCAGTGGGGGCAGGAGTCCTAGCTCTGGGGCCAACGTCCTGACTTTC. Translating it yields CASSGGRSPSSGANVLTF. The J gene is TRBJ2-6, the V gene TRBV2, with D possibly TRBD1 on 5 matching bases. Deletions cut 4 bases from V and 0 bases from J, with 16 bases between. Looked up from germline, CDR1 is SNHLY and CDR2 is FYNNEI. This CDR3 region has 18 residues.

This clonotype has ten or more counts. The J gene is TRBJ2-5, the V gene TRBV6-1, with 7 positions matching TRBD1. CDR3 length equals 14 residues. CDR1 is MNHNS and CDR2 is SASEGT in the germline V gene. Losses at the gene ends were 5 bases for V and 1 base for J; bases not matched to a gene: 4. The CDR3 is CASSPDRVQETQYF. In DNA form, the CDR3 reads TGTGCCAGCAGTCCTGACAGGGTCCAAGAGACCCAGTACTTC.

This clonotype has at least ten counts. The missing conserved phenylalanine or tryptophan at the end of this CDR3 makes a read error likely. No DNA is shown, since the ends of the CDR3 on it are uncertain; the CDR3 is the one TCRdb lists. The chain uses TRBV12-3 or TRBV12-4 and TRBJ2-1. The CDR3 comprises 11 residues, both ends counted. The CDR3 spells CASSLASEVNL.

This clonotype was counted many times. This rearrangement joins TRBV2 to TRBJ2-2, with 8 nucleotides matching TRBD1. V dropped 4 bases and J dropped 4; count of bases not matched to a gene: 2. The CDR3 length is 14 residues. Germline V gene lookup returns CDR1 SNHLY and CDR2 FYNNEI. CDR3 amino acids: CASSADRGTGELFF. DNA for the CDR3: TGTGCCAGCAGTGCCGACAGGGGCACCGGGGAGCTGTTTTTT.

This clonotype was recorded many times. This chain uses TRBV3-1 with TRBJ1-1, with 10 bases identical to TRBD1. CDR3 size: 15 residues. Germline V gene lookup returns CDR1 LGHDT and CDR2 YNNKEL (reference sequence). V lost 5 bases to trimming and J lost 3 bases; unmatched junction nucleotides: 6. The CDR3: CASSSWTGGDTEAFF. The DNA of the CDR3 is TGTGCCAGCAGCTCCTGGACAGGGGGAGACACTGAAGCTTTCTTT.

This sequence joins TRBV19 and TRBJ2-1; 14 positions match TRBD2. Trimming at V came to 3 bases and at J to 9 bases, leaving 4 bases not matched to a gene. CDR3 size: 15 residues. Germline values: CDR1 LNHDA, CDR2 SQIVND (reference sequence). The CDR3, as DNA: TGTGCCAGTAGTATCGGGACTAGCGGGAGAGGTGAGCAGTTCTTC. It is translated as CASSIGTSGRGEQFF.

This clonotype appeared many times. This chain links TRBV20-1 with TRBJ2-3; D gene uncertain. Germline V gives CDR1 DFQATT, CDR2 SNEGSKA (reference sequence). Trimming left V 7 bases short and J 1 base short, with 6 bases between. The CDR3 consists of 11 residues. CDR3 DNA sequence: TGCAGTGTTCTCGGCACAGATACGCAGTATTTT. Translation: CSVLGTDTQYF.

This clonotype was counted many times. The chain carries TRBV28 and TRBJ2-7, with 10 bases that match TRBD2. J gave up 2 bases and V 5 bases, and 9 bases lay outside the gene matches. Germline values: CDR1 MDHEN, CDR2 SYDVKM. CDR3 length equals 16 residues. CDR3 nucleotides: TGTGCCAGCAGTACAAGGACTAGCGGAAGCCCCTACGAGCAGTACTTC. Translating gives CASSTRTSGSPYEQYF.

The chain has TRBV4-1 and TRBJ1-1, with D unclear. Per the germline V gene, CDR1 is MGHRA and CDR2 is YSYEKL. There are 15 residues in the CDR3. Trimming cost V 1 base and J 0 bases, with 9 bases left between them. CDR3 residues: CASSQVSALNTEAFF. CDR3 in DNA: TGCGCCAGCAGCCAAGTATCCGCTTTGAACACTGAAGCTTTCTTT.

This clonotype was counted at least ten times. The chain is built from TRBV12-3 or TRBV12-4 and TRBJ1-6, with 10 bases identical to TRBD1. This CDR3 comprises 20 residues. Germline trimming cut 2 bases from V and 7 bases from J; bases unmatched to any gene: 17. CDR3 in amino acids: CASSLRFWGQGSLLNSPLHF. The CDR3 bases are TGTGCCAGCAGTTTACGTTTCTGGGGACAGGGGTCCCTACTCAATTCACCCCTCCACTTT.

This clonotype was counted ten times or more. This may stem from a read error, because a much larger clone lies one nucleotide away. The chain combines TRBV11-1 with TRBJ1-1, with D hard to call. Germline lookup yields CDR1 SGHAT and CDR2 FQDESV (reference sequence). V was cut by 6 bases and J by 4 bases, with 12 bases left in between. The CDR3 sequence is 13 residues long. The CDR3 region has the DNA TGTGCCAGCAGTAATACAAGGAGCACTGAAGCTTTCTTT. This translates into CASSNTRSTEAFF. Supplemented by reference TRBV11-1 and TRBJ1-1, the full variable domain reads EAEVAQSPRYKITEKSQAVAFWCDPISGHATLYWYRQILGQGPELLVQFQDESVVDDSQLPKDRFSAERLKGVDSTLKIQPAELGDSAMYLCASSNTRSTEAFFGQGTRLTVV.

This clonotype was observed a handful of times. The V and J genes are TRBV4-2 and TRBJ2-1; D may be TRBD1 or TRBD2 (8 bases each). Trimming removed 7 bases at V and 9 bases at J, with 22 bases between. From germline, CDR1 is LGHNA and CDR2 YNFKEQ. This CDR3 region has 15 residues. DNA of the CDR3: TGTGCCAGCACCCAGGGGGCGGGAGGTCGGAGTGAGCAGTTCTTC. It specifies CASTQGAGGRSEQFF.